Listed below are T cell receptor beta chains from one sample, sequenced in a study of siplizumab effects on memory and regulatory T cells. The data were produced by immunoSEQ multiplex PCR, yet TCRdb's version contains in-frame clones alone and is incomplete. There are under 150,000 clones in the sample; about 94% occur only once, and roughly 1.5% lies in the top ten. Sequencing input: non-Treg CD4+ T cells sorted from blood. These receptor sequences come from a human donor in good health. Both conserved end residues are part of each CDR3. D genes are given only for firm matches.

>TRBV29-1|TRBJ2-1|NA
CSVATDSYNEQFF
TGCAGCGTTGCTACAGATTCCTACAATGAGCAGTTCTTC
>TRBV4-1|TRBJ2-5|NA
CASSRTQGETQYF
TGCGCCAGCAGCCGAACCCAGGGAGAGACCCAGTACTTC
>TRBV5-1|TRBJ2-7|TRBD1
CASSLQQGANYEQYF
TGCGCCAGCAGCTTGCAGCAGGGGGCTAATTACGAGCAGTACTTC
>TRBV9|TRBJ2-3|TRBD2
CASTGTSASTDTQYF
TGTGCCAGCACCGGGACTAGCGCTAGCACAGATACGCAGTATTTT
>TRBV2|TRBJ2-3|TRBD1
CASRTGGTDTQYF
TGTGCCAGCAGAACAGGGGGCACAGATACGCAGTATTTT
>TRBV18|TRBJ1-1|NA
CASSPLPGNTEAFF
TGTGCCAGCTCACCACTTCCAGGGAACACTGAAGCTTTCTTT
>TRBV6-5|TRBJ1-2|NA
CASSYSLGSGEGYTF
TGTGCCAGCAGTTACTCTCTCGGGTCAGGGGAAGGCTACACCTTC
>TRBV20-1|TRBJ2-3|NA
CSARSTDTQYF
TGCAGTGCTAGAAGCACAGATACGCAGTATTTT
>TRBV19|TRBJ1-5|NA
CASMAPGGNQPQHF
TGTGCCAGTATGGCGCCGGGAGGCAATCAGCCCCAGCATTTT
>TRBV4-2|TRBJ1-4|TRBD1
CASSQGRTGVQKKLFF
TGTGCCAGCAGCCAAGGCCGGACAGGGGTACAGAAAAAACTGTTTTTT
>TRBV7-2|TRBJ2-2|TRBD2
CASSFSGITGELFF
TGTGCCAGCAGCTTTAGCGGGATCACCGGGGAGCTGTTTTTT
>TRBV7-8|TRBJ2-7|NA
CASSQPGASYEQYF
TGTGCCAGCAGCCAACCCGGGGCCTCCTACGAGCAGTACTTC
>TRBV7-2|TRBJ1-5|TRBD1
CASSLGWGRGQGNQPQHF
TGTGCCAGCAGCTTAGGGTGGGGGCGGGGACAGGGCAATCAGCCCCAGCATTTT